This TCR beta chain was documented in a study of blood T cell repertoires in COVID-19 (dated by TCRdb to the early 2020s). With respect to the entire study: The collaborator samples originated in the United States, Italy and Spain and spanned the acute and convalescent phases of COVID-19. Subjects who had been exposed to COVID-19, were actively infected with it, or had recovered from it provided the deeply sampled blood TCRbeta repertoires that made up the dataset. Samples were obtained from the ongoing ImmuneRACE study (first 160 participants) and from about 1,300 subjects provided by 6 global collaborators. The sample metadata nearly always contained a de-identified subject ID, COVID-19 status, age in years and sex. The repertoires were made available in a free public database intended to serve as a resource for research on the immune response to SARS-CoV-2. Where available, HLA class I and class II types were taken from metadata supplied by the sample provider and were not determined by assay-based typing. The material from the prospective study consisted of cDNA or gDNA derived from T cells, B-cell-depleted T cells, or PBMCs.

Whole blood was collected in K2EDTA tubes by collaborating institutions according to the institutions' own protocols. Collaborator samples were shipped for TCRbeta analysis as frozen whole blood, isolated PBMCs, or DNA extracted from either sample type. Comment on this clone: It has no known antigen specificity. Base qualities are not at hand, and no much larger clone is one base apart.

Overall results and qualifications from the work: Clinical and demographic metadata were provided uncurated, with the amount varying by source and participant.

TCRbeta CDR3 regions were amplified from genomic DNA by means of the immunoSEQ Assay, a bias-controlled multiplex PCR. On the authors' methods: Within the assay, amplification of reference gene primers was used to estimate how many nucleated cells each sample contained. Sequence reads were collapsed and filtered to measure the absolute abundance of every unique TCRbeta CDR3 rearrangement. Productive Simpson clonality was computed per sample as the square root of Simpson's diversity index over productive rearrangements. What TCRdb holds here is the immuneACCESS table cut down to in-frame rearrangements. Part of the clones is not present; checked against another copy, under half of the missing clones reflect an unresolved V gene, and the others are unexplained. The V and J calls and the clone size are those of that table, but D and trimming were determined from the DNA. In this sample the table shows approximately 100,000 clones, roughly nine tenths of which occur a single time. 5.1% of the sample is in the top ten clones.

Trimming costs V 6 bases and J 2 bases, and their ends lie 11 bases apart. The germline V gene sets CDR1 to SNHLY and CDR2 to FYNNEI. The CDR3 runs 13 residues from the cysteine to the phenylalanine. The CDR3 DNA has 39 bases and is translated from base 1. The sequence came from a human donor in a cohort sampled during active COVID-19. The rearranged chain carries TRBV2 and TRBJ2-7; the D gene cannot be named for sure. Material: peripheral blood. The bases are TGTGCCAGCAGGTGGCAGATAACCTACGAGCAGTACTTC. This translates into CASRWQITYEQYF.